The 18 T cell receptor gamma chains below all came from one sample that was sequenced in a study of gamma delta lymphoproliferative disorders and STAT genes. Genomic DNA from isolated PBMCs served as the sequencing template. TCRdb re-called the multiplex PCR reads with CATT. Of about 4,100 gamma-chain clones in the sample, more than 6.5% are singletons; the top ten hold over 30%. Sequenced input: blood. These TCRs come from a human donor in good health.

This clone was seen repeatedly, ten times or more. V usage is TRGV2 and J usage is TRGJ1 or TRGJ2. TCRdb offers no J gene call, so here the DNA was matched to germline to obtain one. This CDR3 spans 15 amino acids. Germline trimming cut 0 bases from V and 5 bases from J; bases unmatched to any gene: 10. Germline V gene sequence: CDR1 EGSNGY, CDR2 YDSYNSKV. The CDR3 here is CATWDGPSRNYKKLF. The CDR3 coding sequence is TGTGCCACCTGGGACGGGCCTTCGCGGAATTATAAGAAACTCTTT.

This clone is medium-sized by share. The V call is TRGV8, the J call TRGJP2. The J gene, missing from TCRdb, was assigned here through DNA to germline matching. Looked up from germline, CDR1 is VENAVY and CDR2 is YDSYNSRV. Losses at the gene ends were 4 bases for V and 0 bases for J; bases not matched to a gene: 2. CDR3 length: 14 amino acids. The CDR3 DNA sequence: TGTGCCACCTGGGAAAATAGTAGTGATTGGATCAAGACGTTT. This encodes CATWENSSDWIKTF.

By share, this clone ranks as medium-sized (0.01 to 0.1%). The protein that TCRdb holds for this DNA derives from a much larger clone and differs from the translated DNA at residue 4, which likely indicates a read error; the protein shown here is translated from the DNA. The genes are TRGV11 and TRGJ1 or TRGJ2. Germline matching of the DNA provided the J gene here, since TCRdb leaves it blank. TRGV11 is an ORF; its function is uncertain. The CDR3 loop spans 17 amino acids. Here the CDR3 reads CTTMPVRSSQGGFKKLF. The CDR3 DNA reads as TGTACCACTATGCCTGTCAGATCCTCACAGGGCGGGTTTAAGAAACTCTTT.

This clone ranks as medium-sized. The genes are TRGV10 and TRGJ1 or TRGJ2. The J gene, absent from TCRdb, was called here by matching the DNA to germline. Being an ORF, TRGV10 has a function that is uncertain. The CDR3 is made up of 14 amino acids. The V gene end was trimmed by 8 bases and the J gene end by 3 bases; junction bases not matched to a gene: 11. The CDR3: CAAWQKPLYYKKLF. Written as DNA, the CDR3 is TGTGCTGCGTGGCAAAAACCCCTTTATTATAAGAAACTCTTT.

The sample holds many counts of this clone. The translation of this DNA and the TCRdb protein of a much larger clone differ at residue 3, probably owing to a read error; the protein shown here is translated from the DNA. The V gene is TRGV8, the J gene TRGJ1 or TRGJ2. TCRdb carries no J gene annotation; the J gene was assigned here by matching the DNA with germline. Germline V lookup: CDR1 VENAVY, CDR2 YDSYNSRV. This CDR3 has 12 amino acids. The CDR3: CASWKFYYKKLF. The CDR3 DNA sequence: TGTGCCTCCTGGAAATTTTATTATAAGAAACTCTTT.

In this sample, this clone is medium-sized (0.01 to 0.1%). V and J are TRGV10 and TRGJP1. TCRdb records no J gene; here it was assigned by comparing the DNA to germline. TRGV10 is an open reading frame, and its role is uncertain. The CDR3 has 17 residues. V lost 8 bases to trimming and J lost 0 bases; unmatched junction nucleotides: 13. The DNA for the CDR3 is TGTGCTGCGTGGGACCCCAACCCTTATACCACTGGTTGGTTCAAGATATTT. This codes for CAAWDPNPYTTGWFKIF.

This clone is judged medium-sized. The V gene is TRGV10, the J gene TRGJ1 or TRGJ2. TCRdb is silent on the J gene; assignment here came from matching the DNA to germline. TRGV10 is identified as an open reading frame with a role that is uncertain. V gave up 8 bases and J gave up 9 bases; unmatched junction bases: 8. CDR3 length equals 11 residues. For the CDR3, the DNA is TGTGCTGCGTGGGATTACCCTAAGAAACTCTTT. Its protein product is CAAWDYPKKLF.

This chain uses TRGV11 with TRGJ1 or TRGJ2. TCRdb records no J gene; here it was assigned by comparing the DNA to germline. TRGV11 is an open reading frame, and its role is uncertain. After removal of 1 base from V and 1 base from J, the junction contained 10 bases not matched to a gene. The CDR3 loop spans 17 amino acids. CDR3 amino acids: CACWIRQVKPNYYKKLF. CDR3 coding DNA: TGTGCCTGCTGGATTAGGCAAGTGAAACCTAATTATTATAAGAAACTCTTT.

This clone is labeled as medium-sized. The chain uses TRGV10 and TRGJ1 or TRGJ2. TCRdb gives no J gene; it was assigned here by matching the DNA to germline. TRGV10 counts as an open reading frame of uncertain function. V shed 8 bases, J shed 6 bases, and the junction held 14 bases outside the gene matches. The CDR3 sequence is 14 residues long. Here the CDR3 reads CAAWDYGASYKKLF. CDR3 nucleotides: TGTGCTGCGTGGGATTATGGGGCGAGTTATAAGAAACTCTTT.

By share, this clone counts as medium-sized. CDR3 loop: CATWDVCYYKKLF. For the CDR3, the DNA is TGTGCCACCTGGGATGTTTGTTATTATAAGAAACTCTTT. The V gene is TRGV4, the J gene TRGJ1 or TRGJ2. No J segment appears in TCRdb, so it was assigned here by matching the sequence to germline. The CDR3 runs 13 residues. Germline trimming cut 2 bases from V and 3 bases from J; bases unmatched to any gene: 4. Germline lookup yields CDR1 EGSTGY and CDR2 YDSYTSSV.

This clone is categorized as medium-sized. This chain links TRGV3 with TRGJ1 or TRGJ2. No J gene is reported in TCRdb; it was inferred here by comparing the DNA with germline. There are 12 residues in the CDR3. The germline gives CDR1 VTNTFY, CDR2 YDVSTARD (reference sequence). V was clipped by 0 bases and J by 7 bases; unmatched bases: 3. CDR3 in amino acids: CATWDRRYKKLF. As DNA, the CDR3 is TGTGCCACCTGGGACAGGCGCTATAAGAAACTCTTT.

By share of the sample, this clone is medium-sized. This chain connects TRGV2 to TRGJP2. As TCRdb names no J gene, one was assigned here on the basis of a DNA match to germline. CDR3 length: 12 amino acids. The germline gives CDR1 EGSNGY, CDR2 YDSYNSKV. The J segment lost 10 bases and the V segment lost 1 base, leaving 3 bases of the junction unmatched. The DNA of the CDR3 is TGTGCCACCTGGGACGGCGGTTGGATCAAGACGTTT. This translates into CATWDGGWIKTF.

By sample share, this clone is medium-sized. In the same sample, other DNA sequences code for this CDR3. V is TRGV4 and J is TRGJ1 or TRGJ2. No J gene is reported in TCRdb; it was inferred here by comparing the DNA with germline. V lost 0 bases, J lost 4 bases, and 6 bases stayed unmatched. CDR1 EGSTGY and CDR2 YDSYTSSV come from the germline V gene. The CDR3 has 14 residues. The CDR3 is CATWDGPGYYKKLF. The CDR3 region has the DNA TGTGCCACCTGGGATGGGCCGGGATATTATAAGAAACTCTTT.

As concerns this clone: Because the CDR3's place on the DNA is in doubt, the DNA is left out and the CDR3 is given as listed by TCRdb. The J gene is uncalled and the V gene is TRGV10. TRGV10 is noted as an ORF with a role that remains uncertain. 19 amino acids form the CDR3, both terminal residues included. CDR3 sequence: CAAWIRIIIRNSLAVEQHF.

This clone has a count of ten or more. Other nucleotide sequences in the sample specify the same CDR3. V gene TRGV9 combines with J gene TRGJ1 or TRGJ2. TCRdb lists no J gene, so it was determined here by aligning the DNA to germline. In germline, CDR1 is GITISATS, CDR2 ISYDGTV (reference sequence). This CDR3 is 12 amino acids long. Unmatched junction bases numbered 2, after V lost 3 bases and J lost 3 bases. CDR3 nucleotide sequence: TGTGCCTTGTGGGAGCTTTATTATAAGAAACTCTTT. Encoded protein: CALWELYYKKLF.

This clone is medium-sized by share. Other DNA sequences from this sample encode an identical CDR3 as well. This chain joins TRGV4 and TRGJ1 or TRGJ2. TCRdb offers no J gene call, so here the DNA was matched to germline to obtain one. Trimming took 0 bases from V and 4 from J; bases not matched to a gene: 3. Germline CDR1 is EGSTGY and CDR2 is YDSYTSSV. This CDR3 has 13 residues. The CDR3 region is CATWDGPYYKKLF. The CDR3 nucleotides are TGTGCCACCTGGGATGGGCCCTATTATAAGAAACTCTTT.

By share of the sample, this clone is medium-sized (0.01 to 0.1%). The gene calls are TRGV10 and TRGJ1 or TRGJ2. Germline matching of the DNA provided the J gene here, since TCRdb leaves it blank. TRGV10 is given ORF status, its function remaining uncertain. The junction had 9 bases not matched to a gene; V was cut back by 8 bases and J by 10 bases. This CDR3 has 11 amino acids. CDR3 in DNA: TGTGCTGCGTGGGATTTTGGGAAGAAACTCTTT. Protein: CAAWDFGKKLF.

This clone ranks as medium-sized. Other DNA sequences in this sample translate to the same CDR3. This rearrangement joins TRGV2 to TRGJ1 or TRGJ2. Assignment of the J gene here rests on matching the DNA to germline, because TCRdb gives none. This CDR3 has 13 amino acids. Germline assignment: CDR1 EGSNGY and CDR2 YDSYNSKV. The trim removed 0 bases at V and 7 bases at J, leaving 6 bases unmatched. DNA for the CDR3: TGTGCCACCTGGGACGGGCAAGGGTATAAGAAACTCTTT. Protein product: CATWDGQGYKKLF.